This TCR beta chain appears in the sequencing data of a study of shared clonotypes between healthy human individuals. Looking at the study overall: Each donor's CD8 memory used one plate, CD8 naive two, each CD4 subset three. Study-level results: What naive subsets generally showed was a larger estimated richness than memory subsets showed. Non-shared clonotypes were found to have lower generation probabilities than the clonotypes that were shared by all four of the sorted-subset donors.

CDR1 GTSNPN and CDR2 SVGIG come from the germline V gene (reference sequence). This CDR3 contains 16 residues. The ends lost 4 bases at V and 2 bases at J; junction bases unmatched: 11. CD4+ cells yielded CD45RA+ naive and CD45RA-negative memory subsets. TCRdb's table, derived via immunoSEQ multiplex PCR, lists solely in-frame clones and lacks some. The sample lists 950,000 to 1,100,000 clones; 70% to 80% were seen once. About this clone itself: Its antigen is still unknown.

Sequencing used memory CD4+ T cells sorted from blood. Subset of the sample: CD45RA-negative fraction. This clonotype was sampled from a man younger than 30 in good health. This chain uses TRBV30 with TRBJ1-5; 7 positions match TRBD1. The CDR3 spells CAWTPGAGGRNQPQHF. The CDR3 DNA is TGTGCCTGGACCCCCGGGGCAGGGGGACGCAATCAGCCCCAGCATTTT. Using reference TRBV30 and TRBJ1-5 for the parts outside the CDR3, the full variable domain is SQTIHQWPATLVQPVGSPLSLECTVEGTSNPNLYWYRQAAGRGLQLLFYSVGIGQISSEVPQNLSASRPQDRQFILSSKKLLLSDSGFYLCAWTPGAGGRNQPQHFGDGTRLSIL.